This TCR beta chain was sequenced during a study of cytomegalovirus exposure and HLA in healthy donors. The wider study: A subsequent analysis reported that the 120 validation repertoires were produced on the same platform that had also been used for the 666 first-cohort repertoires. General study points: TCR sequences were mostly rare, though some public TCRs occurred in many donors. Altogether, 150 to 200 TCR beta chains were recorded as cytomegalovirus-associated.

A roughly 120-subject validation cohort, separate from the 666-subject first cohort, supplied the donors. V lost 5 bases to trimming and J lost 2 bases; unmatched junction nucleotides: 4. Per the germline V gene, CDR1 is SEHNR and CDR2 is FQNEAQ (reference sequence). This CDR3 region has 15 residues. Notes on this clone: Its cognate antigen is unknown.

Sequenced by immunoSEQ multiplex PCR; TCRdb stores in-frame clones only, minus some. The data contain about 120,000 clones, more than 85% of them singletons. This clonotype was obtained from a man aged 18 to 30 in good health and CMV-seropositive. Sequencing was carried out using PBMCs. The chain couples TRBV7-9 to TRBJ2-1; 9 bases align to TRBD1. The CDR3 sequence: CASSPQGATYNEQFF. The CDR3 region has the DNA TGTGCCAGCAGCCCACAGGGGGCTACCTACAATGAGCAGTTCTTC. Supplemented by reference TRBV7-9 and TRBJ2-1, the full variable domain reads DTGVSQNPRHKITKRGQNVTFRCDPISEHNRLYWYRQTLGQGPEFLTYFQNEAQLEKSRLLSDRFSAERPKGSFSTLEIQRTEQGDSAMYLCASSPQGATYNEQFFGPGTRLTVL.